The source of this T cell receptor beta chain is a study of sequential checkpoint blockade in melanoma. Treatment specified: randomized to nivolumab then ipilimumab (arm A) or the reverse (arm B). There are 11 residues in the CDR3. Deletions cut 8 bases from V and 8 bases from J, with 12 bases between. CDR1 is LNHDA and CDR2 is SQIVND in the germline V gene (reference sequence). Sequencing used immunoSEQ multiplex PCR; TCRdb keeps in-frame clones, though not all of them. The sample consists of more than 10,000 clones, almost 85% of them appearing once. The chain employs TRBV19 and TRBJ1-2, with a weak D call TRBD1 (5 bases). The receptor was isolated from a human donor with melanoma. The specimen comprised CD8+ T cells sorted from blood (inferred from file names), sampled from a patient given nivolumab and ipilimumab in sequence. The CDR3 sequence is CASRWGVGYTF. CDR3 DNA: TGTGCCAGTCGGTGGGGGGTCGGCTACACCTTC.